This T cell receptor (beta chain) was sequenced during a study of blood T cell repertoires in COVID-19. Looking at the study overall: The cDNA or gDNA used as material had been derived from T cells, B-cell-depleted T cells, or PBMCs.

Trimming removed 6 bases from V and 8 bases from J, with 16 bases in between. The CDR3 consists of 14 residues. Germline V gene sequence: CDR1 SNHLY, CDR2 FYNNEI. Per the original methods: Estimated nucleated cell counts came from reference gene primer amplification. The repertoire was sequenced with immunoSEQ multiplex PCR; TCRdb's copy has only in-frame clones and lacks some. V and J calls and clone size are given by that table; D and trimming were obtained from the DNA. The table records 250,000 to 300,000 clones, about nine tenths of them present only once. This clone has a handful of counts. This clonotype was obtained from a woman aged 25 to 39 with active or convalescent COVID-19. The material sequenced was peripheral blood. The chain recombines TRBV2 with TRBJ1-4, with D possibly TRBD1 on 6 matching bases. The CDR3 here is CASSAGDGYEKLFF. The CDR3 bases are TGTGCCAGCAGCGCAGGGGATGGATACGAAAAACTGTTTTTT.